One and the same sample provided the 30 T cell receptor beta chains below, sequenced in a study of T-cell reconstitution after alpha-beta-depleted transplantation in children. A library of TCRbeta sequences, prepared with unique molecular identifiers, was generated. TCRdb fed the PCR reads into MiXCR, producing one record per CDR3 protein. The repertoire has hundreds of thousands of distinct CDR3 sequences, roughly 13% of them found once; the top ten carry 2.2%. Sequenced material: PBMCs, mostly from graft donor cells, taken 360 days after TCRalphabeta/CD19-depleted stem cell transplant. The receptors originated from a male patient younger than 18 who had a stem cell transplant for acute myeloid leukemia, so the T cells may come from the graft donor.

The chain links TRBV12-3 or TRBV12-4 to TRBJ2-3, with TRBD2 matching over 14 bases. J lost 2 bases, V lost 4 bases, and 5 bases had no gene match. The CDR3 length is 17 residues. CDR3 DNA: TGTGCCAGCAGTTGGGGACTAGCGGGAGCGACCACAGATACGCAGTATTTT. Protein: CASSWGLAGATTDTQYF.

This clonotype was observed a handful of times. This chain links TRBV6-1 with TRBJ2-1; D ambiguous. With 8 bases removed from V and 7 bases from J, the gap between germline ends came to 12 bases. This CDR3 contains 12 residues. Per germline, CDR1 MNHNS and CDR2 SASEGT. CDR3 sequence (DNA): TGTGCCAGCCGCGTCGGTTGGAATGAGCAGTTCTTC. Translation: CASRVGWNEQFF.

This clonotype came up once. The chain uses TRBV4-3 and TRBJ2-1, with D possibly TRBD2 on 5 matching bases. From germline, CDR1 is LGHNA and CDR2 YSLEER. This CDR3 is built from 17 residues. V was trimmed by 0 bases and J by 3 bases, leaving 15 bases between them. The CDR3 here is CASSQERSSSGYNEQFF. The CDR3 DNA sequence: TGCGCCAGCAGCCAAGAAAGGAGTAGCAGCGGCTACAATGAGCAGTTCTTC.

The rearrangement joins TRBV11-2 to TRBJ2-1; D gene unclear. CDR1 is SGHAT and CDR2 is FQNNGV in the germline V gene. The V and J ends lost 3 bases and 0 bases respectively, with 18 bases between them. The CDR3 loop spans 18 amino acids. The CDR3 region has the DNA TGTGCCAGCAGCTTTAGGGCGTGGAGTTTAGTCTCCTACAATGAGCAGTTCTTC. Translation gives CASSFRAWSLVSYNEQFF.

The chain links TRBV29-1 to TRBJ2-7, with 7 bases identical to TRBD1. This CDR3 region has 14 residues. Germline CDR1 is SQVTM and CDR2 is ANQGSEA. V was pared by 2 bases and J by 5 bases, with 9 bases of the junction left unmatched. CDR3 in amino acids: CSVESLDRAHEQYF. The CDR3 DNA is TGCAGCGTTGAATCCCTTGACAGGGCCCACGAGCAGTACTTC.

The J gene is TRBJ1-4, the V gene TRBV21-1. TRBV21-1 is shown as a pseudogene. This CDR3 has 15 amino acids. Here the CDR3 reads CASSKEGEANEKLFF. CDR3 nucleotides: TGTGCCAGCAGCAAGGAGGGAGAGGCTAATGAAAAACTGTTTTTT.

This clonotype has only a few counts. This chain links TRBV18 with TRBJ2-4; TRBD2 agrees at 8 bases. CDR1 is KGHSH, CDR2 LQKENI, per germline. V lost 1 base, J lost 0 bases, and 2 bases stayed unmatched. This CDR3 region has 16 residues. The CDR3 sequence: CASSPLAGLAKNIQYF. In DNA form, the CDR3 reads TGTGCCAGCTCACCACTAGCGGGACTAGCCAAAAACATTCAGTACTTC.

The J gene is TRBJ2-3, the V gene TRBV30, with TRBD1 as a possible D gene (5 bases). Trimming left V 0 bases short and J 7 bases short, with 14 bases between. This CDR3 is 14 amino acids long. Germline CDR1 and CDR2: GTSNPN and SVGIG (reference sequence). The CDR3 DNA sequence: TGTGCCTGGAGTGTTTTTAGGGGTTGGAATACGCAGTATTTT. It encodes CAWSVFRGWNTQYF. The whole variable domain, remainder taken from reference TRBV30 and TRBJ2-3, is SQTIHQWPATLVQPVGSPLSLECTVEGTSNPNLYWYRQAAGRGLQLLFYSVGIGQISSEVPQNLSASRPQDRQFILSSKKLLLSDSGFYLCAWSVFRGWNTQYFGPGTRLTVL.

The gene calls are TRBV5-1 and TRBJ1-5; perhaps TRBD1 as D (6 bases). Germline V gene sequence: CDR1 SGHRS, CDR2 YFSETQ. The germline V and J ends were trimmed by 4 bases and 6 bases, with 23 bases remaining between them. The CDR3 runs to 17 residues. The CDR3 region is CASSQGEWGRRGQPQHF. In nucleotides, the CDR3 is TGCGCCAGCAGCCAAGGAGAATGGGGGCGCAGGGGTCAGCCCCAGCATTTT.

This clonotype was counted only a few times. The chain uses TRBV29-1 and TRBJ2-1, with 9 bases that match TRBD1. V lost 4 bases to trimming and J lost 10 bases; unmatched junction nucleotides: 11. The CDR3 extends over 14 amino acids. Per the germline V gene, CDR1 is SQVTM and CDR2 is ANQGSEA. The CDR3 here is CSVVYRDREGEQFF. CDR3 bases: TGCAGCGTTGTGTACCGGGACAGGGAGGGGGAGCAGTTCTTC.

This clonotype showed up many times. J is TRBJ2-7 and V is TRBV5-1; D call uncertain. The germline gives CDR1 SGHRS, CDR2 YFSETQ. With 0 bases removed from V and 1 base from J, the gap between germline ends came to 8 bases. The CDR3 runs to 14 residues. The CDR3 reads CASSLVTGSYEQYF. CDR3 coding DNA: TGCGCCAGCAGCTTGGTAACTGGATCCTACGAGCAGTACTTC.

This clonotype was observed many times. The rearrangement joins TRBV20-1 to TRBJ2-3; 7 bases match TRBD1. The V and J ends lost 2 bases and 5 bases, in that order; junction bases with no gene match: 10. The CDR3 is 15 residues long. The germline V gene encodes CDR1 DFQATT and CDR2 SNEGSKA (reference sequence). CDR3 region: CSARLGTALGDTQYF. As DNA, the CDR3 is TGCAGTGCTAGATTGGGGACAGCCTTAGGAGATACGCAGTATTTT.

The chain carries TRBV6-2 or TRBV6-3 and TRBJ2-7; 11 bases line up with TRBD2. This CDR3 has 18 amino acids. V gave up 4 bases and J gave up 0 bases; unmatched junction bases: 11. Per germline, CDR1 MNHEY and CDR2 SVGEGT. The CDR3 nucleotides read TGTGCCAGCAGTTCAAGACTAGCGGGACTGTTTATCTCCTACGAGCAGTACTTC. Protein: CASSSRLAGLFISYEQYF.

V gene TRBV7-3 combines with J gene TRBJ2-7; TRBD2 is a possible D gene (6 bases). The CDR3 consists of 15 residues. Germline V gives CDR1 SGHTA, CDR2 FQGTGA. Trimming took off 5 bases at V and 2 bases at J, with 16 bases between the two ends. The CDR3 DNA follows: TGTGCCAGCAGCGTGGGAGGACTAACCACCTACGAGCAGTACTTC. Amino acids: CASSVGGLTTYEQYF.

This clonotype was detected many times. Here the CDR3 DNA reads TGTGCCAGCAGCTTAGTAGGGGGCTACGGGGAGCAGTACTTC. Translating it yields CASSLVGGYGEQYF. J is TRBJ2-7 and V is TRBV7-2; 7 bases are shared with TRBD1. The length of the CDR3 is 14 residues. CDR1 and CDR2 from the germline V gene are SGHTA and FQGNSA. The ends lost 1 base at V and 7 bases at J; junction bases unmatched: 7.

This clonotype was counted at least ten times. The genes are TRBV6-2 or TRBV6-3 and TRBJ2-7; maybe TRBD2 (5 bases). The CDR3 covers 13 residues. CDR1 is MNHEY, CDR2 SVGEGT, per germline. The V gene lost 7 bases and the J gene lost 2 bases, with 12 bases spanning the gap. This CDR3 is CASTNSGTYEQYF. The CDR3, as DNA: TGTGCCAGCACTAACTCCGGGACCTACGAGCAGTACTTC.

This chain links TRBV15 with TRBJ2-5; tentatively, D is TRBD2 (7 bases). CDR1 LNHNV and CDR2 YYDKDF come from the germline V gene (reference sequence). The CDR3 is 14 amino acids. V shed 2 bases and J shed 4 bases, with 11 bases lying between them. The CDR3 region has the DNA TGTGCCACCAGCAGATGGAGGGGGGGAGAGACCCAGTACTTC. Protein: CATSRWRGGETQYF.

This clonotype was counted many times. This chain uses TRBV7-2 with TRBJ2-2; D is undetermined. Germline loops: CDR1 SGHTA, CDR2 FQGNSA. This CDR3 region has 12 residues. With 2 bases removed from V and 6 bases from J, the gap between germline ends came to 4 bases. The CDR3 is CASSLTPGELFF. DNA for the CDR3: TGTGCCAGCAGCTTAACTCCCGGGGAGCTGTTTTTT.

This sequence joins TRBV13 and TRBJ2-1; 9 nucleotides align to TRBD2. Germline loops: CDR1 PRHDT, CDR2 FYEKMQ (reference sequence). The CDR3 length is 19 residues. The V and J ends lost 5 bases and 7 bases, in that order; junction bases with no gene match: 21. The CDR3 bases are TGTGCCAGCAGCCAATTTATAAGACTAGCGGATGGCCTTTTGAATGAGCAGTTCTTC. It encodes CASSQFIRLADGLLNEQFF.

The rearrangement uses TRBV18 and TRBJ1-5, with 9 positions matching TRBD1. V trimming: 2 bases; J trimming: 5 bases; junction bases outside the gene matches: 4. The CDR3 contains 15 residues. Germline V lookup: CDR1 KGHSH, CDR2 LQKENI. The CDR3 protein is CASSPSDRGHQPQHF. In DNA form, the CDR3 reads TGTGCCAGCTCACCATCGGACAGGGGACATCAGCCCCAGCATTTT. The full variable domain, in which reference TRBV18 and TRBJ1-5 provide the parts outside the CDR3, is NAGVMQNPRHLVRRRGQEARLRCSPMKGHSHVYWYRQLPEEGLKFMVYLQKENIIDESGMPKERFSAEFPKEGPSILRIQQVVRGDSAAYFCASSPSDRGHQPQHFGDGTRLSIL.

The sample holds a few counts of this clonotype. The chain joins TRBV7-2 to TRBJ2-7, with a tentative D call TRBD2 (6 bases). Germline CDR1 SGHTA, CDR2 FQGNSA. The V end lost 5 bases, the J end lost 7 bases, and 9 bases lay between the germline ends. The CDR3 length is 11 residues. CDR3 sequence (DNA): TGTGCCAGCAGCGTGAGCGGGGAGCAGTACTTC. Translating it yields CASSVSGEQYF.

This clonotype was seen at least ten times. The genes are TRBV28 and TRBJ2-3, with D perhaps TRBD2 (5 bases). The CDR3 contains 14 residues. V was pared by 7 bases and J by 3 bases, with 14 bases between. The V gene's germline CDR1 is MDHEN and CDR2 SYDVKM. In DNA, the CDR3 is TGTGCCAGCACCGGGGATCCACTAACAGATACGCAGTATTTT. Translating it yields CASTGDPLTDTQYF.

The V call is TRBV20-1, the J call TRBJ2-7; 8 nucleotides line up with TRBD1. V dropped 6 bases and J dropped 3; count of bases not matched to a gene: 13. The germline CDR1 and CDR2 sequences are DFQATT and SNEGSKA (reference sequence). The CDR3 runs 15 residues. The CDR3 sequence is CSADRDHIAFYEQYF. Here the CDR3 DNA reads TGCAGTGCGGACAGGGACCACATAGCGTTCTACGAGCAGTACTTC.

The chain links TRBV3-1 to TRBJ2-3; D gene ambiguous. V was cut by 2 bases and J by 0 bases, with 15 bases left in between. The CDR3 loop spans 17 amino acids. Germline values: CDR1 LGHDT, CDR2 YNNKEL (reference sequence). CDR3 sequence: CASSQPMGWRSTDTQYF. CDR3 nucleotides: TGTGCCAGCAGCCAACCTATGGGTTGGAGAAGCACAGATACGCAGTATTTT.

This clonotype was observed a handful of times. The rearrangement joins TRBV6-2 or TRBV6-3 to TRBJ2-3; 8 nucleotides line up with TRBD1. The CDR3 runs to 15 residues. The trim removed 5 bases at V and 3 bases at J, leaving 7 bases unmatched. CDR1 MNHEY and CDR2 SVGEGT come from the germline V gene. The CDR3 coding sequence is TGTGCCAGCAGTACCCAGGGGGCTGGGACAGATACGCAGTATTTT. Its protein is CASSTQGAGTDTQYF.

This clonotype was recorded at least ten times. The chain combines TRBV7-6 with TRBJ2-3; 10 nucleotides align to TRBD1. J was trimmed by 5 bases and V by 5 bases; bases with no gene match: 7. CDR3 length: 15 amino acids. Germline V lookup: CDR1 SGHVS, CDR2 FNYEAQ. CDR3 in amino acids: CASSPGQGKRDTQYF. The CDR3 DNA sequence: TGTGCCAGCAGCCCGGGACAGGGGAAGAGAGATACGCAGTATTTT.

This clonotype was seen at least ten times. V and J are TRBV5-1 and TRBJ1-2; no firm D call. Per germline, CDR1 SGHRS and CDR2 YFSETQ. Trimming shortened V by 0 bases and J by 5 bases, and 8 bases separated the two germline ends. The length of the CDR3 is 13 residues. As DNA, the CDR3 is TGCGCCAGCAGCTTGGCCGACGGTTATGGCTACACCTTC. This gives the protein CASSLADGYGYTF.

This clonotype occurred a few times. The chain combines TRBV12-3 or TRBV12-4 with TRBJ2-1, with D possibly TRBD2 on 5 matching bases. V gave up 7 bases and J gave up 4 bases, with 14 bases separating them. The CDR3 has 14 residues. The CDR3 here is CASNEGWVYNEQFF. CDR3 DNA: TGTGCCAGCAACGAGGGCTGGGTATACAATGAGCAGTTCTTC.

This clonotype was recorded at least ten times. The CDR3 sequence is CASSRPGTSIHEQFF. In DNA form, the CDR3 reads TGTGCCAGCAGTCGCCCCGGGACTAGTATTCATGAGCAGTTCTTC. The chain uses TRBV28 and TRBJ2-1, with 8 bases identical to TRBD2. J was trimmed by 8 bases and V by 5 bases; bases with no gene match: 11. The CDR3 loop spans 15 amino acids. CDR1 is MDHEN and CDR2 is SYDVKM in the germline V gene.

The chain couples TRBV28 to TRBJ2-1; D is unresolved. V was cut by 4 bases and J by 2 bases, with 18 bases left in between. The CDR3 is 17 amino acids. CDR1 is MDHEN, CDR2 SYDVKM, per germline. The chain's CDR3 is CASSYSYTDWAYNEQFF. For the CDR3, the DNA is TGTGCCAGCAGTTATAGCTATACAGATTGGGCCTACAATGAGCAGTTCTTC.